These 2 T cell receptor beta chains originate from one sample sequenced in a study of shared clonotypes between healthy human individuals. Clones were sequenced by immunoSEQ multiplex PCR, and TCRdb holds only the in-frame ones, with some missing. The repertoire holds some 500,000 clones, with roughly 78% as singletons. Input material: PBMCs. Receptor source: a woman between 35 and 50 years old in good health. Some clones in this sample may be carry-over from other donors' samples.

Concerning this clone itself: At the DNA level, this CDR3 is encoded by other sequences in the same sample as well. The rearrangement uses TRBV18 and TRBJ1-1, with TRBD1 matching 7 bases. This CDR3 has 15 amino acids. Looked up from germline, CDR1 is KGHSH and CDR2 is LQKENI. V shed 3 bases, J shed 2 bases, and the junction held 6 bases outside the gene matches. The CDR3 sequence: CASSPGQSGNTEAFF. As DNA, the CDR3 is TGTGCCAGCTCACCGGGACAGTCCGGCAACACTGAAGCTTTCTTT.

On this clone: Other DNA sequences in the same sample also yield this CDR3. The V gene is TRBV7-2, the J gene TRBJ2-7; 11 bases are a match to TRBD2. Looked up from germline, CDR1 is SGHTA and CDR2 is FQGNSA. The CDR3 extends over 15 amino acids. V lost 0 bases, J lost 3 bases, and 1 base stayed unmatched. In DNA form, the CDR3 reads TGTGCCAGCAGCTTAGCGGGACTAGCGGACTACGAGCAGTACTTC. It codes for CASSLAGLADYEQYF.